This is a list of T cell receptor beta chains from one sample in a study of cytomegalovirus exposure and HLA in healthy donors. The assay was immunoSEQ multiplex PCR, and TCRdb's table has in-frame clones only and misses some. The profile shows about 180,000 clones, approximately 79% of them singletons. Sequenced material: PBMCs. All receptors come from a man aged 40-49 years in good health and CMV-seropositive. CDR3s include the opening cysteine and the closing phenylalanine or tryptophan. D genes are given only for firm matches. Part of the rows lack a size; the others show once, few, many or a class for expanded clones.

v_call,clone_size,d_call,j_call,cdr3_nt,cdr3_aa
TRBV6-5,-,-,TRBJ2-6,TGTGCCAGCAGTTCGGTTTTGGCGCGCGGGGCCAACGGCCTGACTTTC,CASSSVLARGANGLTF
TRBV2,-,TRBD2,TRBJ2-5,TGTGCCAGCAGTCAAAGCGGGAGAGAAGGGGAGACCCAGTACTTC,CASSQSGREGETQYF
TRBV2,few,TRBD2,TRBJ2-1,TGTGCCTCTAAGCACACTAGCGGGACAGACAATGAGCAGTTCTTC,CASKHTSGTDNEQFF
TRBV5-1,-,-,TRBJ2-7,TGCGCCAGCAGCTCACCCCTCCGGGCCTACGAGCAGTACTTC,CASSSPLRAYEQYF
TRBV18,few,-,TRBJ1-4,TGTGCCAGCTCACCCGTTGCAAAGACAGGCGACAGGGAAAAACTGTTTTTT,CASSPVAKTGDREKLFF
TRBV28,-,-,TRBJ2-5,TGTGCCAGTCCTCGGACAGCCACCCAAGAGACCCAGTACTTC,CASPRTATQETQYF
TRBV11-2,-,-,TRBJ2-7,TGTGCCAGCAGCTTTATCAGCGTAGCAATTGACCAGATGGAGCAGTACTTC,CASSFISVAIDQMEQYF
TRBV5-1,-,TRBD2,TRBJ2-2,TGCGCCAGCAGCTCAACTAGCGGGAATACCGGGGAGCTGTTTTTT,CASSSTSGNTGELFF
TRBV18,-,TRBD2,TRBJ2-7,TGTGCCAGCTCACCGCCGGGGGGGAAATACGAGCAGTACTTC,CASSPPGGKYEQYF
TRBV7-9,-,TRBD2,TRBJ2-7,TGTTCCAGCAGCTCCGGGACTAGCGGGAGGGCCAGCTCCTACGAGCAGTACTTC,CSSSSGTSGRASSYEQYF
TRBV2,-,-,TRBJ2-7,TGTGCCAGCAGCCAACGTGGACTCTCCTCCTACGAGCAGTACTTC,CASSQRGLSSYEQYF
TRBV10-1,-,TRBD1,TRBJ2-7,TGCGCCAGCAGTGAACTAGGGGACAGAGCCATCGCGGGGCAGTACTTC,CASSELGDRAIAGQYF
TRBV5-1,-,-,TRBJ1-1,TGCGCCAGCAGCTTGTCGCTGAACTCTGAAGCTTTCTTT,CASSLSLNSEAFF
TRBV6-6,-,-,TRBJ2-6,TGTGCCAGCAAAGCCTACACTGGGGCCAACGGCCTGACTTTC,CASKAYTGANGLTF
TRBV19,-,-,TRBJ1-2,TGTGCCAGTCGGATCGGCGGCAGTTGGGCTAACTATGGCTACACCTTC,CASRIGGSWANYGYTF
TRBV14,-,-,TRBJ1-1,TGTGCCAGCAGCAGGGGGTTGAGGACTGAAGCTTTCTTT,CASSRGLRTEAFF
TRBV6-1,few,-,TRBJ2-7,TGTGCCAGCAGTGAACTAGGGGCCTACGAGCAGTACTTC,CASSELGAYEQYF
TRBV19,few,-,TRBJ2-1,TGTGCCAGTAGTATAGAAGGGGTCAATGAGCAGTTCTTC,CASSIEGVNEQFF
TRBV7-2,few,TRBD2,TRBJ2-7,TGTGCCAGCAGCTTAGCCGGGACTACCTTATACGAGCAGTACTTC,CASSLAGTTLYEQYF
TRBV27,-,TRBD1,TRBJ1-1,TGTGCCAGCAGTCCATTGGGACAGCCGAACACTGAAGCTTTCTTT,CASSPLGQPNTEAFF
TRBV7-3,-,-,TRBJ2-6,TGTGCCAGCAGCTCGACGGTCACCTCGAGGCCTGGGGCCAACGTCCTGACTTTC,CASSSTVTSRPGANVLTF
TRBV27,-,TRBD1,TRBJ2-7,TGTGCCAGCAGTTTATTGGGACAGACTTTTTCCCACGAGCAGTACTTC,CASSLLGQTFSHEQYF
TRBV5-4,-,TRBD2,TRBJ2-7,TGTGCCACCTCGGGGGGAGTGGCATACGGGCAGTACTTC,CATSGGVAYGQYF
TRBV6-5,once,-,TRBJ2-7,TGTGCCAGCAGGCCTCCGGGGTCCCACGAGCAGTGCTTC,CASRPPGSHEQCF
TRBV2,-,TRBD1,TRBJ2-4,TGTGCCAGCAGTGGGGGACAGGTTCTAAACATTCAGTACTTC,CASSGGQVLNIQYF
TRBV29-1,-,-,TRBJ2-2,TGCAGCGTTGGCAGGAATACGAACACCGGGGAGCTGTTTTTT,CSVGRNTNTGELFF
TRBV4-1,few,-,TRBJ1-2,TGCGCCAGCAGCCAAGACTTTAAGTACAGCCCCCGGAGGGGCTACACCTTC,CASSQDFKYSPRRGYTF